These 13 T cell receptor beta chains came from one sample sequenced in a study of human CD8 memory T cell subsets. Construction of TCR beta libraries was accomplished by means of UMI-labeled 5' RACE. TCRdb re-called the 5' RACE reads and catalogs CDR3 proteins one per entry, DNA excluded. This sample lists about 6,700 distinct CDR3 sequences; its ten largest clones have 20% to 25%. Input material: CD8+ stem-like memory T cells (TSCM and TCM) sorted from PBMCs. The subset here: stem-like memory CD8 T cells (TSTEM), CCR7+ PD-1- TIGIT-. All receptors derive from a human donor in good health.

The chain uses TRBV10-2 and TRBJ2-7. There are 14 residues in the CDR3. The germline V gene encodes CDR1 WSHSY and CDR2 SAAADI. The CDR3 here is CASTFDRSSYEQYF.

The V gene is TRBV4-1, the J gene TRBJ1-2. Germline lookup yields CDR1 MGHRA and CDR2 YSYEKL. This CDR3 comprises 15 residues. This CDR3 reads CASSQQALPNYGYTF.

The rearrangement joins TRBV20-1 to TRBJ1-1; the TCRdb call, TRBD1, lacks DNA for checking. This CDR3 comprises 13 residues. CDR1 DFQATT and CDR2 SNEGSKA come from the germline V gene (reference sequence). The CDR3 spells CSAAGTGDTEAFF.

The chain is built from TRBV11-2 and TRBJ2-1; TCRdb gives TRBD2 as the D gene, but with no DNA this cannot be confirmed. Germline CDR1 is SGHAT and CDR2 is FQNNGV. The CDR3 is 17 residues long. The chain's CDR3 is CASSLEQGLLTYNEQFF. The variable domain in full, with the rest retrieved from reference TRBV11-2 and TRBJ2-1, is EAGVAQSPRYKIIEKRQSVAFWCNPISGHATLYWYQQILGQGPKLLIQFQNNGVVDDSQLPKDRFSAERLKGVDSTLKIQPAKLEDSAVYLCASSLEQGLLTYNEQFFGPGTRLTVL.

The rearrangement joins TRBV6-4 to TRBJ2-3; checking the TCRdb D call of TRBD1 is not possible without DNA. Germline V gene lookup returns CDR1 MRHNA and CDR2 SNTAGT. The CDR3 consists of 16 residues. The CDR3: CASSDSPGVSTDTQYF.

By frequency, this clonotype is large. This chain links TRBV2 with TRBJ1-4; TCRdb reports TRBD1, a call that lacks DNA to check it against. Germline V CDR1 and CDR2: SNHLY, FYNNEI. The CDR3 spans 12 residues. This CDR3 is CASSEGAGRLFF. Supplemented by reference TRBV2 and TRBJ1-4, the full variable domain reads EPEVTQTPSHQVTQMGQEVILRCVPISNHLYFYWYRQILGQKVEFLVSFYNNEISEKSEIFDDQFSVERPDGSNFTLKIRSTKLEDSAMYFCASSEGAGRLFFGSGTQLSVL.

The chain couples TRBV19 to TRBJ1-1; the TCRdb D gene call, TRBD1, has no DNA to confirm it. The germline V gene encodes CDR1 LNHDA and CDR2 SQIVND (reference sequence). CDR3 length: 14 residues. The CDR3 here is CASSFGTPNTEAFF. Supplemented by reference TRBV19 and TRBJ1-1, the full variable domain reads DGGITQSPKYLFRKEGQNVTLSCEQNLNHDAMYWYRQDPGQGLRLIYYSQIVNDFQKGDIAEGYSVSREKKESFPLTVTSAQKNPTAFYLCASSFGTPNTEAFFGQGTRLTVV.

CDR3: CASSQEGGRVVPEAFF. The chain recombines TRBV4-1 with TRBJ1-1; TCRdb picks TRBD1, but there is no DNA to check that call. The germline gives CDR1 MGHRA, CDR2 YSYEKL. The CDR3 is 16 amino acids.

This CDR3 is CASSRGGALSYEQYF. The rearrangement links TRBV7-9 to TRBJ2-7; TCRdb's D gene call, TRBD1, goes unchecked for lack of DNA. Germline CDR1 SEHNR, CDR2 FQNEAQ (reference sequence). The CDR3 length is 15 residues.

The chain joins TRBV2 to TRBJ2-4; TCRdb's D call of TRBD1 is untestable without DNA. The CDR3 has 15 amino acids. The germline gives CDR1 SNHLY, CDR2 FYNNEI. CDR3 in amino acids: CASSEAGGHGNIQYF. Combining the CDR3 with reference TRBV2 and TRBJ2-4 gives the whole variable domain EPEVTQTPSHQVTQMGQEVILRCVPISNHLYFYWYRQILGQKVEFLVSFYNNEISEKSEIFDDQFSVERPDGSNFTLKIRSTKLEDSAMYFCASSEAGGHGNIQYFGAGTRLSVL.

The chain employs TRBV7-9 and TRBJ2-7; with no DNA, the TCRdb D assignment of TRBD2 cannot be verified. The CDR3 contains 15 residues. The germline CDR1 and CDR2 sequences are SEHNR and FQNEAQ (reference sequence). CDR3 region: CASAGLAESSYEQYF.

This sequence joins TRBV7-9 and TRBJ1-4; TCRdb's assignment of TRBD1 cannot be checked, as there is no DNA. CDR1 SEHNR and CDR2 FQNEAQ come from the germline V gene (reference sequence). The CDR3 covers 14 residues. CDR3: CASSPRDRDEKLFF.

The J gene is TRBJ1-1, the V gene TRBV7-2; TCRdb indicates TRBD1, and absent DNA this call remains unverified. Germline loops: CDR1 SGHTA, CDR2 FQGNSA. CDR3 size: 14 residues. CDR3 sequence: CASSDDRPNTEAFF.